This T cell receptor beta chain came from a study of shared clonotypes between healthy human individuals. CD45RO negativity and positive selection for CCR7 defined naive CD8 cells, a population that excluded terminally differentiated effector memory CD45RA+ cells. Assay: immunoSEQ multiplex PCR; the TCRdb copy retains only in-frame clones and omits some. The sample yields around 2,100,000 clones, about 95% seen once. Trimming cost V 2 bases and J 3 bases; bases outside gene matches: 6. Germline V gene lookup returns CDR1 SEHNR and CDR2 FQNEAQ (reference sequence). There are 16 residues in the CDR3. The rearrangement joins TRBV7-9 to TRBJ2-2; 7 nucleotides agree with TRBD2. Material for sequencing was naive CD8+ T cells sorted from blood. This clonotype was obtained from a man between 18 and 35 years old in good health. CDR3 amino acids: CASSLIWLADTGELFF. The DNA for the CDR3 is TGTGCCAGCAGCTTAATATGGCTAGCGGACACCGGGGAGCTGTTTTTT.